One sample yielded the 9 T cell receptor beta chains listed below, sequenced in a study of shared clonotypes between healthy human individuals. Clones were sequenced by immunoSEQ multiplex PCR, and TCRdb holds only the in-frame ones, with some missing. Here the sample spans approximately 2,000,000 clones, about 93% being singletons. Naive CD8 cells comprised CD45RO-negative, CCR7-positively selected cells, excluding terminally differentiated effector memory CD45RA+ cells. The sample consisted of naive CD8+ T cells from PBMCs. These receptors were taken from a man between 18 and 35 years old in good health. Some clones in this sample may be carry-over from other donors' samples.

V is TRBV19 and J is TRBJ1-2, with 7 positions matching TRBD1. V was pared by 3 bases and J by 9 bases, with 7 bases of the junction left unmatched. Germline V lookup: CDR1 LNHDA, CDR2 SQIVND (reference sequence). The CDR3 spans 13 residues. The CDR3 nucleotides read TGTGCCAGTAGTATTGACAGGGTGGTGAGCTACACCTTC. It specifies CASSIDRVVSYTF.

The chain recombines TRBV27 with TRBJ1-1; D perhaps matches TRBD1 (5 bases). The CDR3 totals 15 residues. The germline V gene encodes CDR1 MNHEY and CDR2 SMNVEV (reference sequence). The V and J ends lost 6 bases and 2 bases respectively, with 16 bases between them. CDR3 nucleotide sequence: TGTGCCAGCAGCCTCATTGGACGGGACAACACTGAAGCTTTCTTT. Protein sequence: CASSLIGRDNTEAFF.

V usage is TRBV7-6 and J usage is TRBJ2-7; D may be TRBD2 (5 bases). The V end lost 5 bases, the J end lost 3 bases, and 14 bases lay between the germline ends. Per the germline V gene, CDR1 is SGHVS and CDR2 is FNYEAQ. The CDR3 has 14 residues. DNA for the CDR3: TGTGCCAGCAGCCATAAGACTAACTACTACGAGCAGTACTTC. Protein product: CASSHKTNYYEQYF.

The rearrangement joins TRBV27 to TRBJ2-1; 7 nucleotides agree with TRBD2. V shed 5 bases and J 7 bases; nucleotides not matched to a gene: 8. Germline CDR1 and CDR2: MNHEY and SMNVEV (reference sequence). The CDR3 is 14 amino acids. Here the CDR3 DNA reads TGTGCCAGCAGTATGGACTGGGGGGGAAATGAGCAGTTCTTC. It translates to CASSMDWGGNEQFF.

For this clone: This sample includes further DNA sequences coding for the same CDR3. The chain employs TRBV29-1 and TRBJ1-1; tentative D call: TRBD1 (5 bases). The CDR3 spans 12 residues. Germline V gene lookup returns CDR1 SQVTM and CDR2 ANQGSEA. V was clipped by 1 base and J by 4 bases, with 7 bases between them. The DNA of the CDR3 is TGCAGCGTTGAAGGTGGGGGCACTGAAGCTTTCTTT. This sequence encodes CSVEGGGTEAFF.

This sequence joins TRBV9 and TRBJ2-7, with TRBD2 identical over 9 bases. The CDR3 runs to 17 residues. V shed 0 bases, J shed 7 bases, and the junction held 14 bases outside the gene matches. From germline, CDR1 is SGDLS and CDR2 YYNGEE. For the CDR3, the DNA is TGTGCCAGCAGCGTAGGCCCCTACTTAGCGGGAGTGAAAGAGCAGTACTTC. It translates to CASSVGPYLAGVKEQYF. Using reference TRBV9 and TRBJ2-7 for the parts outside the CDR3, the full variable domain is DSGVTQTPKHLITATGQRVTLRCSPRSGDLSVYWYQQSLDQGLQFLIQYYNGEERAKGNILERFSAQQFPDLHSELNLSSLELGDSALYFCASSVGPYLAGVKEQYFGPGTRLTVT.

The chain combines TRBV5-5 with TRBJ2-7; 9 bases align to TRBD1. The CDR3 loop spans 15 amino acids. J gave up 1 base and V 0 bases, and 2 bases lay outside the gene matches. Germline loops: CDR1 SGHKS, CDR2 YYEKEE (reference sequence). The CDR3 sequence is CASSLVQGASYEQYF. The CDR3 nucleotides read TGTGCCAGCAGCTTGGTACAGGGGGCATCCTACGAGCAGTACTTC.

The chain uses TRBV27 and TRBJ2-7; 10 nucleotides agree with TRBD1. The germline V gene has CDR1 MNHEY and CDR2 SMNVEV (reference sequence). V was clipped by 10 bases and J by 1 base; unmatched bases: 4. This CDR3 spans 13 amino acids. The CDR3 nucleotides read TGTGCCACCGGACAGGGGGGTTCCTACGAGCAGTACTTC. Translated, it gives CATGQGGSYEQYF.

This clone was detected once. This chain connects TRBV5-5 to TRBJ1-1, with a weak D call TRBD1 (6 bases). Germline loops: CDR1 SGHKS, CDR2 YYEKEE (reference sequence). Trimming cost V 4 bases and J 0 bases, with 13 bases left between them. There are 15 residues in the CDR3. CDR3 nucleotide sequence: TGTGCCAGCAGCATTTACAGGGTTATGAACACTGAAGCTTTCTTT. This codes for CASSIYRVMNTEAFF.